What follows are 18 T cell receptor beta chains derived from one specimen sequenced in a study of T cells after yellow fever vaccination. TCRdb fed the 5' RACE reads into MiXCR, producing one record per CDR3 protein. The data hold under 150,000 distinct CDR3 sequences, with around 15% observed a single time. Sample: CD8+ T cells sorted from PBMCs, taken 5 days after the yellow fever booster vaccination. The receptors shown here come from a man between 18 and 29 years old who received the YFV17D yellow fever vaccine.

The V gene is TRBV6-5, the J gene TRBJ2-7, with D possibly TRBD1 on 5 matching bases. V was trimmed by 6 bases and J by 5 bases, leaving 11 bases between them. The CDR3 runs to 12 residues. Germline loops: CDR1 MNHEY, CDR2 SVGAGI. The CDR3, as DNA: TGTGCCAGCAGATCGGACACCCACGAGCAGTACTTC. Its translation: CASRSDTHEQYF.

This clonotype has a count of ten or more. The CDR3 DNA follows: TGCGCCAGCAGCCCCACGACAGGGGCGGTTGCCAAAAACATTCAGTACTTC. The encoded protein is CASSPTTGAVAKNIQYF. J is TRBJ2-4 and V is TRBV4-3; 8 nucleotides match TRBD1. The CDR3 contains 17 residues. Germline V gene sequence: CDR1 LGHNA, CDR2 YSLEER. V dropped 4 bases and J dropped 1; count of bases not matched to a gene: 9.

Here the CDR3 reads CRAGPPSTDTQYF. The DNA of the CDR3 is TGCAGAGCGGGGCCCCCTAGCACAGATACGCAGTATTTT. The chain carries TRBV20-1 and TRBJ2-3, with 7 nucleotides matching TRBD2. In germline, CDR1 is DFQATT, CDR2 SNEGSKA (reference sequence). This CDR3 comprises 13 residues.

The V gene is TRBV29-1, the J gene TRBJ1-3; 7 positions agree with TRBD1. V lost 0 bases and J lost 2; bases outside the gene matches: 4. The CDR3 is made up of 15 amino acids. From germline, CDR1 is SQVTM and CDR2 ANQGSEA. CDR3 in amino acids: CSVEDRQGPGNTIYF. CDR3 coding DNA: TGCAGCGTTGAAGATCGACAGGGCCCTGGAAACACCATATATTTT.

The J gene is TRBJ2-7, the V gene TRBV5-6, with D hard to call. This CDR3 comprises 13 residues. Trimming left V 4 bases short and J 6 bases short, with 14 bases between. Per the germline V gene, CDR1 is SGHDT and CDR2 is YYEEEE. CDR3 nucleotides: TGTGCCAGCAGCCGGACGGGTCTTGGCGAGCAGTACGTC. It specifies CASSRTGLGEQYV.

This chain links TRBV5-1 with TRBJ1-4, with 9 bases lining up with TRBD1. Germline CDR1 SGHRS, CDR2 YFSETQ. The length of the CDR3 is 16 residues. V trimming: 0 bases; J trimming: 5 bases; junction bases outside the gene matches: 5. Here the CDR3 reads CASSLGDRAENEKLFF. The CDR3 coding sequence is TGCGCCAGCAGCTTGGGGGACAGGGCGGAGAATGAAAAACTGTTTTTT.

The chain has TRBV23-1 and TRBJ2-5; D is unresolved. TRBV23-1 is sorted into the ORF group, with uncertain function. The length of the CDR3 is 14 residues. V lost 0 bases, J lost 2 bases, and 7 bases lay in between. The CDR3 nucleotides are TGCGCCAGCAGTCAATCGCGTCGGCAAGAGACCCAGTACTTC. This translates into CASSQSRRQETQYF.

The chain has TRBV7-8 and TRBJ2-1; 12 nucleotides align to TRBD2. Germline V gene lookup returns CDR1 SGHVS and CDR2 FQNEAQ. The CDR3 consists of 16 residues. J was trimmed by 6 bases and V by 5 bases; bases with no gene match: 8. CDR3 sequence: CASSGPSSGGVNEQFF. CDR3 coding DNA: TGTGCCAGCAGCGGTCCTTCTAGCGGGGGGGTCAATGAGCAGTTCTTC. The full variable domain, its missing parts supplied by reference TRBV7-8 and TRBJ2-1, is GAGVSQSPRYKVAKRGQDVALRCDPISGHVSLFWYQQALGQGPEFLTYFQNEAQLDKSGLPSDRFFAERPEGSVSTLKIQRTQQEDSAVYLCASSGPSSGGVNEQFFGPGTRLTVL.

CDR3 loop: CASSLTVGGTNYGYTF. In DNA, the CDR3 is TGTGCCAGCAGTTTAACGGTTGGGGGCACAAACTATGGCTACACCTTC. This chain links TRBV27 with TRBJ1-2; weak D call: TRBD1 (6 bases). Trimming took 2 bases from V and 2 from J, leaving 15 bases between them. This CDR3 has 16 residues. CDR1 and CDR2 (germline): MNHEY, SMNVEV (reference sequence).

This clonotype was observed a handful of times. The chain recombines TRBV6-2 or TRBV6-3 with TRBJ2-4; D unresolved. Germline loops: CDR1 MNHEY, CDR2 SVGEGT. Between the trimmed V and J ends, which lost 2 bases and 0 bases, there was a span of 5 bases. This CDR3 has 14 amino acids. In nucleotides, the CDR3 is TGTGCCAGCAGTTACGGACCAGCCAAAAACATTCAGTACTTC. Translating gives CASSYGPAKNIQYF.

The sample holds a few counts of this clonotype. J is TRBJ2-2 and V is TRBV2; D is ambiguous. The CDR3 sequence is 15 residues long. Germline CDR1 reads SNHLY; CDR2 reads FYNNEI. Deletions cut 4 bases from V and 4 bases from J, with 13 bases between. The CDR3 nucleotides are TGTGCCAGCAGTGGGCTAGGCCCTAGCACCGGGGAGCTGTTTTTT. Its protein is CASSGLGPSTGELFF.

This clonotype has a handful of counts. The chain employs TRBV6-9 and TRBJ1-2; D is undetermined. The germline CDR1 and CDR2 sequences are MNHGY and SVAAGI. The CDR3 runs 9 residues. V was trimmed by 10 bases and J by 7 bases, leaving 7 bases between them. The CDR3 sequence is CATVAGYTF. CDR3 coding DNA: TGTGCCACGGTTGCTGGCTACACCTTC.

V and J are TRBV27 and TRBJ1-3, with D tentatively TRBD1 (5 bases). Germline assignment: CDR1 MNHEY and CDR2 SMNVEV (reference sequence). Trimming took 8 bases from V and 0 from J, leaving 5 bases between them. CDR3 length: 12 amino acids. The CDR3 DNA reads TGTGCCAGCGGGACCTCTGGAAACACCATATATTTT. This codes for CASGTSGNTIYF.

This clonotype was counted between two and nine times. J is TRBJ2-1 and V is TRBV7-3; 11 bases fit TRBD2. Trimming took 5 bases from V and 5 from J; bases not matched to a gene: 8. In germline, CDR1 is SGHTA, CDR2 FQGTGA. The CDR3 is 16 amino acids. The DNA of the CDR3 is TGTGCCAGCAGCCGTCTAGCGGGGGGCTCTAACAATGAGCAGTTCTTC. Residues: CASSRLAGGSNNEQFF.

The CDR3 protein is CASRNYVGGYNEQFF. Written as DNA, the CDR3 is TGTGCCAGCAGGAATTACGTGGGGGGGTACAATGAGCAGTTCTTC. The chain uses TRBV7-2 and TRBJ2-1, with 7 bases matching TRBD2. Germline lookup yields CDR1 SGHTA and CDR2 FQGNSA. V was clipped by 6 bases and J by 4 bases; unmatched bases: 9. The CDR3 length is 15 residues.

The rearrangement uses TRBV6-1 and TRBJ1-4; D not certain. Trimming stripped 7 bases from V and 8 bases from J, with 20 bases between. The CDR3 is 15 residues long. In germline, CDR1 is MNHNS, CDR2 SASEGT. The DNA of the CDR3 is TGTGCCAGCACCCTAAGAACAGTTCCCTACGAAAAACTGTTTTTT. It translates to CASTLRTVPYEKLFF.

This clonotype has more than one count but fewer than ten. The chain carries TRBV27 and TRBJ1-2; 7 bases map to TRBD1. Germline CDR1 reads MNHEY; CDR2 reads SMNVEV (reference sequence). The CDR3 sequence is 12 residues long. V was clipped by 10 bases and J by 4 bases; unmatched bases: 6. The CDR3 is CATRGTGYGYTF. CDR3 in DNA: TGTGCCACCAGGGGGACTGGCTATGGCTACACCTTC.

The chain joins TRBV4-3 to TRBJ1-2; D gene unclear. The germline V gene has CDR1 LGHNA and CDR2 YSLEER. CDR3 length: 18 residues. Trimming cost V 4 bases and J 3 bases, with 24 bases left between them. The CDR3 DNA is TGCGCCAGCAGCCCAGGAAGAAAAAGGCAGTGGGCAGACTATGGCTACACCTTC. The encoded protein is CASSPGRKRQWADYGYTF.